A single sample gave rise to the 21 T cell receptor beta chains below, sequenced in a study of T cells in women clearing cervical HPV infection. The protocol was immunoSEQ multiplex PCR, while the TCRdb copy is restricted to in-frame clones and leaves out a portion. The sample totals tens of thousands of clones. Material: blood buffy coat. Every receptor here comes from a woman between 18 and 69 years old with a cervical HPV16 infection that either progressed to CIN3+ or cleared (not recorded which).

Concerning this clone itself: The observed sequence ends 3 residues before the CDR3 terminus, with the missing tail filled in from the germline J gene. The rearrangement joins TRBV18 to TRBJ1-1, with a weak D call TRBD1 (5 bases). The V end was cut by 6 bases, the J end by 4 bases, with 15 bases between. This CDR3 comprises 14 residues. Germline lookup yields CDR1 KGHSH and CDR2 LQKENI. The chain's CDR3 is CASSTGAGITEAFF. The sequenced CDR3 bases are TGTGCCAGCTCGACTGGGGCGGGGATCACTGAA.

To note about this clone: The DNA ends 3 residues before the CDR3 does, and the rest of the CDR3 is filled in from the germline J gene. The chain recombines TRBV6-2 or TRBV6-3 with TRBJ1-2; TRBD1 matches 7 bases. The germline V gene encodes CDR1 MNHEY and CDR2 SVGEGT. The CDR3 covers 15 residues. The CDR3 loop is CASSYSPDRAEGYTF. CDR3 bases read: TGTGCCAGCAGTTACTCCCCTGACAGGGCGGAGGGC.

Turning to this clone: The read finishes 3 residues shy of the CDR3 end, and the germline J gene is used to complete it. This sequence joins TRBV5-6 and TRBJ1-1; 8 bases agree with TRBD1. The germline gives CDR1 SGHDT, CDR2 YYEEEE. V gave up 4 bases and J gave up 4 bases; unmatched junction bases: 3. The CDR3 covers 13 residues. The CDR3 loop reads CASSPDRGTEAFF. The CDR3 bases that were read are TGTGCCAGCAGCCCTGACAGGGGCACTGAA.

Note on this clone: With the read ending 3 residues before the CDR3 end, the germline J gene is used to fill in that end. The rearrangement links TRBV20-1 to TRBJ2-3, with TRBD2 identical over 13 bases. Germline loops: CDR1 DFQATT, CDR2 SNEGSKA (reference sequence). V lost 3 bases and J lost 6; bases outside the gene matches: 6. This CDR3 has 15 amino acids. CDR3 DNA (partial): TGCAGTGCTAGTCCGGGACTAGCGGGGAGTGATACG. Translated: CSASPGLAGSDT. The full-length CDR3 reads as CSASPGLAGSDTQYF.

To note about this clone: The CDR3 end is not reached by the read, which stops 3 residues before it; the germline J gene fills it in. The chain couples TRBV2 to TRBJ2-5; TRBD2 aligns across 8 bases. Germline CDR1 and CDR2: SNHLY and FYNNEI. Losses at the gene ends were 0 bases for V and 5 bases for J; bases not matched to a gene: 2. The CDR3 runs 14 residues. CDR3 bases read: TGTGCCAGCAGTGAAGCGCGCGGGGGGGAGACC. This sequence encodes CASSEARGGET. The full CDR3 protein is CASSEARGGETQYF.

As regards this clone: The sequenced fragment ends 3 residues before the CDR3 boundary, so the rest is inferred from the germline J gene. The chain links TRBV20-1 to TRBJ2-1; D call uncertain. CDR3 length: 13 residues. V was cut by 3 bases and J by 2 bases, with 8 bases left in between. Germline V CDR1 and CDR2: DFQATT, SNEGSKA (reference sequence). CDR3 residues: CSASEAPYNEQFF. The CDR3 DNA, read in part, is TGCAGTGCTAGTGAGGCACCCTACAATGAG.

On this clone itself: The sequenced fragment ends 3 residues before the CDR3 boundary, so the rest is inferred from the germline J gene. V gene TRBV5-1 combines with J gene TRBJ1-1; unclear D gene. The germline V gene has CDR1 SGHRS and CDR2 YFSETQ. The CDR3 has 14 residues. V lost 0 bases and J 1 base, leaving 7 bases between the germline ends. CDR3 DNA (partial): TGCGCCAGCAGCTTGGGGCCCCAGAACACTGAA. Translating it yields CASSLGPQNTE. From start to end, the CDR3 is CASSLGPQNTEAFF.

Notes on this clone: The CDR3 end is not reached by the read, which stops 3 residues before it; the germline J gene fills it in. This rearrangement joins TRBV5-1 to TRBJ1-6, with 9 bases aligning to TRBD1. This CDR3 has 14 amino acids. The trim removed 4 bases at V and 12 bases at J, leaving 8 bases unmatched. Germline CDR1 reads SGHRS; CDR2 reads YFSETQ. The DNA read from the CDR3 is TGCGCCAGCAGCGGGGGACAGGGTGGAGGACCC. Encoded protein: CASSGGQGGGP. The complete CDR3 reads CASSGGQGGGPLHF.

Comments on this clone: The read is 3 residues too short to cover the CDR3 end, so that end is filled in from the germline J gene. V is TRBV7-3 and J is TRBJ2-2; D is uncertain. The V gene lost 1 base and the J gene lost 6 bases, with 3 bases spanning the gap. Germline loops: CDR1 SGHTA, CDR2 FQGTGA. The CDR3 consists of 12 residues. CDR3: CASSLKAGELFF. CDR3 DNA (partial): TGTGCCAGCAGCTTAAAGGCCGGGGAG.

A word on this clone: The missing CDR3 end, 3 residues past where the read stops, is filled in from the germline J gene. The rearrangement joins TRBV20-1 to TRBJ2-1; D may be TRBD1 (6 bases). The germline CDR1 and CDR2 sequences are DFQATT and SNEGSKA (reference sequence). The V end lost 6 bases, the J end lost 9 bases, and 15 bases lay between the germline ends. The CDR3 loop spans 12 amino acids. CDR3 region: CSAAQGQGEQFF. CDR3 DNA (partial): TGCAGTGCCGCTCAGGGGCAGGGTGAG.

Comment on this clone: The observed sequence ends 3 residues before the CDR3 terminus, with the missing tail filled in from the germline J gene. The chain links TRBV7-9 to TRBJ2-3; 8 nucleotides agree with TRBD1. CDR3 length: 13 residues. From germline, CDR1 is SEHNR and CDR2 FQNEAQ (reference sequence). V gave up 6 bases and J gave up 4 bases; unmatched junction bases: 3. This CDR3 reads CASRMTGADTQYF. The DNA read from the CDR3 is TGTGCCAGCAGGATGACAGGGGCAGATACG.

Of note for this clone: Read sequence stops 3 residues before the CDR3 end, and the germline J gene provides the missing end. The chain recombines TRBV10-3 with TRBJ2-3; TRBD2 matches 10 bases. The V gene's germline CDR1 is ENHRY and CDR2 SYGVKD. This CDR3 is built from 21 residues. The V and J ends lost 8 bases and 5 bases, in that order; junction bases with no gene match: 28. The sequenced CDR3 bases are TGTGCCATCCGGGGGAGTAGCGGGGGGCCATCCCCAGGTAGATTCATAGATACG. It encodes CAIRGSSGGPSPGRFIDT. The CDR3, in full, reads CAIRGSSGGPSPGRFIDTQYF.

On this clone: The CDR3 is cut off 3 residues early in the read; its end comes from the germline J gene. The chain couples TRBV20-1 to TRBJ1-1; 12 bases align to TRBD1. The V gene end was trimmed by 3 bases and the J gene end by 7 bases; junction bases not matched to a gene: 9. The CDR3 spans 15 residues. Germline values: CDR1 DFQATT, CDR2 SNEGSKA (reference sequence). Incomplete CDR3 DNA: TGCAGTGCTAGTGGGGACAGGGGGCGATCTGGTGAA. Its translation is CSASGDRGRSGE. The whole CDR3 protein reads CSASGDRGRSGEAFF.

Worth noting for this clone: Compared with germline, one end of the junction differs, possibly owing to a read error. CDR3 amino acids: CASNEVQGQNTGELFF. CDR3 DNA, as far as it was read: TGTGCCAGCAATGAAGTCCAGGGGCAGAACACCGGGGAG. V gene TRBV6-1 combines with J gene TRBJ2-2; the D gene is possibly TRBD1 (6 bases). The read gets to within 3 residues of the CDR3 end, and the germline J gene fills in the rest. Per germline, CDR1 MNHNS and CDR2 SASEGT. This CDR3 spans 16 amino acids.

A word on this clone: Read sequence stops 3 residues before the CDR3 end, and the germline J gene provides the missing end. The chain employs TRBV4-1 and TRBJ2-7; 12 nucleotides line up with TRBD2. There are 18 residues in the CDR3. The V gene end was trimmed by 0 bases and the J gene end by 1 base; junction bases not matched to a gene: 7. Germline CDR1 MGHRA, CDR2 YSYEKL. This CDR3 reads CASSQETLLAGGSYEQYF. The DNA read from the CDR3 is TGCGCCAGCAGCCAAGAAACCTTACTAGCGGGGGGTTCCTACGAG.

About this clone: The CDR3 end falls 3 residues outside the read, so it is completed with the germline J gene. The chain recombines TRBV2 with TRBJ1-1, with D unclear. Between the trimmed V and J ends, which lost 6 bases and 1 base, there was a span of 12 bases. Germline lookup yields CDR1 SNHLY and CDR2 FYNNEI. This CDR3 spans 14 amino acids. Partial CDR3 DNA: TGTGCCAGCAGGACTCCAGCGAAGAACACTGAA. This codes for CASRTPAKNTE. The whole CDR3 protein is CASRTPAKNTEAFF.

About this clone: The read terminates 3 residues ahead of where the CDR3 ends, so the germline J gene completes it. V and J are TRBV14 and TRBJ1-1, with 7 bases lining up with TRBD1. The CDR3 is 14 amino acids. The germline V gene has CDR1 SGHDN and CDR2 FVKESK. The ends lost 6 bases at V and 1 base at J; junction bases unmatched: 5. The CDR3 sequence: CASSPRTGNTEAFF. The part of the CDR3 DNA that was read is TGTGCCAGCAGTCCACGGACAGGGAACACTGAA.

In the case of this clone: Read coverage stops 3 residues before the CDR3 terminus; the germline J gene supplies the remainder. The V gene is TRBV20-1, the J gene TRBJ2-2; TRBD2 is a possible D gene (6 bases). Trimming took off 3 bases at V and 4 bases at J, with 12 bases between the two ends. Germline V gives CDR1 DFQATT, CDR2 SNEGSKA (reference sequence). The CDR3 contains 14 residues. This CDR3 reads CSASGGSSTGELFF. The DNA read from the CDR3 is TGCAGTGCTAGTGGGGGGTCGAGCACCGGGGAG.

With regard to this clone: The sequence runs out 3 residues before the end of the CDR3; the remainder is reconstructed from the germline J gene. This chain uses TRBV28 with TRBJ2-7; D uncertain. Trimming removed 1 base from V and 3 bases from J, with 10 bases in between. Germline values: CDR1 MDHEN, CDR2 SYDVKM. The CDR3 extends over 14 amino acids. The covered CDR3 bases are TGTGCCAGCAGTTTATACCTAGGCGACTACGAG. Translated, it gives CASSLYLGDYE. The whole CDR3 protein is CASSLYLGDYEQYF.

On this clone itself: The read stops 3 residues short of the end of the CDR3; the missing end is completed from the germline J gene. The chain joins TRBV5-1 to TRBJ1-1; the D is unclear. The V gene lost 4 bases and the J gene lost 4 bases, with 11 bases spanning the gap. The CDR3 consists of 13 residues. Germline V lookup: CDR1 SGHRS, CDR2 YFSETQ. This CDR3 is CASSLSSGTEAFF. CDR3 DNA, as far as it was read: TGCGCCAGCAGCCTCTCCTCGGGCACTGAA.

As for this clone: The read gets to within 3 residues of the CDR3 end, and the germline J gene fills in the rest. This sequence joins TRBV2 and TRBJ2-2, with D maybe TRBD1 (5 bases). Germline V lookup: CDR1 SNHLY, CDR2 FYNNEI. This CDR3 has 14 amino acids. V lost 8 bases, J lost 1 base, and 11 bases lay in between. CDR3 region: CASSRARNTGELFF. The CDR3 bases that were read are TGTGCCAGCTCCAGGGCCCGGAACACCGGGGAG.